Each of the 24 T cell receptor beta chains below was sequenced from the same sample in a study of persistence of HIV-infected CD4 T cells. This nonspecific control used anti-CD3/anti-CD28 bead stimulation of CD4+ T cells. Sorting selected CD4+ T cells upregulating both CD40 ligand and CD69. The immunoSEQ assay was version 4, run in survey mode. Repertoires were generated with immunoSEQ multiplex PCR, while TCRdb's copy carries only in-frame clones and drops some. The sample records 40,000 to 55,000 clones, 88% being singletons. These receptors have no identified antigens. Sequenced material: CD4+ T cells sorted from PBMCs after approximately 19-hour stimulation, taken from a patient who received antiretroviral therapy. The receptors were sampled from an adult woman with HIV who was CMV-seropositive.

This rearrangement joins TRBV5-1 to TRBJ2-1; tentative D call: TRBD1 (6 bases). Germline CDR1 is SGHRS and CDR2 is YFSETQ. This CDR3 is 16 amino acids long. Trimming left V 4 bases short and J 6 bases short, with 20 bases between. The CDR3 DNA follows: TGCGCCAGCAGCCTTACCGTCAGGGGCCTACGCAATGAGCAGTTCTTC. It encodes CASSLTVRGLRNEQFF.

V and J are TRBV30 and TRBJ1-1, with D possibly matching TRBD1 (6 bases). V was trimmed by 0 bases and J by 8 bases, leaving 13 bases between them. This CDR3 contains 13 residues. Looked up from germline, CDR1 is GTSNPN and CDR2 is SVGIG (reference sequence). CDR3 amino acids: CAWSVRGGREAFF. The DNA for the CDR3 is TGTGCCTGGAGTGTACGAGGGGGGAGAGAAGCTTTCTTT.

There are a few counts of this clone. This chain joins TRBV1 and TRBJ1-5. TRBV1 is recorded as a pseudogene. The CDR3 totals 16 residues. CDR3 loop: CTSSQQRQHSNQPQHF. The CDR3 coding sequence is TGCACCAGCAGCCAACAGCGGCAACATAGCAATCAGCCCCAGCATTTT.

Remarks on this clone: The sample contains more than one DNA sequence encoding this CDR3. V usage is TRBV4-1 and J usage is TRBJ1-3; D is unresolved. This CDR3 is built from 14 residues. Germline V gene data show CDR1 as MGHRA and CDR2 as YSYEKL. V lost 1 base and J lost 2, with 6 bases in between. CDR3 bases: TGCGCCAGCAGCCAAGTGGGCCCTGGAAACACCATATATTTT. This translates into CASSQVGPGNTIYF.

There are a few counts of this clone. The chain carries TRBV7-9 and TRBJ1-2; D gene uncertain. Germline-derived CDR1 and CDR2 are SEHNR and FQNEAQ (reference sequence). The CDR3 totals 13 residues. With 6 bases removed from V and 0 bases from J, the gap between germline ends came to 8 bases. CDR3 DNA sequence: TGTGCCAGCAGTTACTTCTCTAACTATGGCTACACCTTC. Its translation is CASSYFSNYGYTF.

The gene calls are TRBV5-1 and TRBJ2-3; TRBD2 matches 13 bases. V was clipped by 1 base and J by 6 bases; unmatched bases: 8. Germline assignment: CDR1 SGHRS and CDR2 YFSETQ. This CDR3 is built from 17 residues. The CDR3 loop is CASSLRGTSGEGDTQYF. The CDR3 DNA sequence: TGCGCCAGCAGCTTGAGGGGGACTAGCGGGGAAGGGGATACGCAGTATTTT.

This clone has only one observation. The chain links TRBV5-1 to TRBJ2-1, with 7 positions matching TRBD2. Germline V CDR1 and CDR2: SGHRS, YFSETQ. CDR3 size: 13 residues. The J segment lost 9 bases and the V segment lost 4 bases, leaving 7 bases of the junction unmatched. The CDR3 spells CASSIRTGGEQFF. The CDR3, as DNA: TGCGCCAGCAGCATACGGACGGGAGGTGAGCAGTTCTTC.

This clone is a singleton in its sample. The V call is TRBV18, the J call TRBJ1-2; TRBD1 aligns across 8 bases. Germline CDR1 is KGHSH and CDR2 is LQKENI. V was pared by 3 bases and J by 4 bases, with 4 bases of the junction left unmatched. This CDR3 region has 14 residues. The CDR3 here is CASSPSGQAYGYTF. The CDR3 nucleotides are TGTGCCAGCTCACCCTCGGGACAGGCCTATGGCTACACCTTC.

The gene calls are TRBV2 and TRBJ1-2; the D gene is possibly TRBD1 (5 bases). This CDR3 contains 14 residues. Germline assignment: CDR1 SNHLY and CDR2 FYNNEI. Trimming shortened V by 5 bases and J by 8 bases, and 18 bases separated the two germline ends. The CDR3 loop is CASSREGITKGYTF. DNA of the CDR3: TGTGCCAGCAGTAGAGAGGGGATAACTAAGGGCTACACCTTC. Full variable domain (outside the CDR3, taken from reference TRBV2 and TRBJ1-2): EPEVTQTPSHQVTQMGQEVILRCVPISNHLYFYWYRQILGQKVEFLVSFYNNEISEKSEIFDDQFSVERPDGSNFTLKIRSTKLEDSAMYFCASSREGITKGYTFGSGTRLTVV.

This clone was seen once. The chain recombines TRBV15 with TRBJ1-5; weak D call: TRBD1 (6 bases). The V end was cut by 3 bases, the J end by 7 bases, with 10 bases between. Germline V gives CDR1 LNHNV, CDR2 YYDKDF (reference sequence). The CDR3 has 13 amino acids. The CDR3 DNA follows: TGTGCCACCAGCAGCACTGGGGGCCAGCCCCAGCATTTT. It translates to CATSSTGGQPQHF. The variable domain in full, with the rest retrieved from reference TRBV15 and TRBJ1-5, is DAMVIQNPRYQVTQFGKPVTLSCSQTLNHNVMYWYQQKSSQAPKLLFHYYDKDFNNEADTPDNFQSRRPNTSFCFLDIRSPGLGDTAMYLCATSSTGGQPQHFGDGTRLSIL.

The chain is built from TRBV5-1 and TRBJ2-1; TRBD1 matches at 7 bases. The germline V gene encodes CDR1 SGHRS and CDR2 YFSETQ. V was pared by 0 bases and J by 4 bases, with 7 bases of the junction left unmatched. The CDR3 totals 16 residues. CDR3 bases: TGCGCCAGCAGCTTGGCGGTGGACAGGCGGTACAATGAGCAGTTCTTC. Amino acid sequence: CASSLAVDRRYNEQFF. Using reference TRBV5-1 and TRBJ2-1 for the parts outside the CDR3, the full variable domain is KAGVTQTPRYLIKTRGQQVTLSCSPISGHRSVSWYQQTPGQGLQFLFEYFSETQRNKGNFPGRFSGRQFSNSRSEMNVSTLELGDSALYLCASSLAVDRRYNEQFFGPGTRLTVL.

V gene TRBV18 combines with J gene TRBJ1-1; D remains ambiguous. Germline V lookup: CDR1 KGHSH, CDR2 LQKENI. Trimming stripped 2 bases from V and 8 bases from J, with 21 bases between. The CDR3 loop spans 16 amino acids. In DNA, the CDR3 is TGTGCCAGCTCACCAACCTTAGGCGCAGGATTGTCGGAAGCTTTCTTT. It encodes CASSPTLGAGLSEAFF.

This rearrangement joins TRBV30 to TRBJ1-1; a possible D gene is TRBD1 (5 bases). Trimming took 3 bases from V and 6 from J, leaving 8 bases between them. Germline CDR1 GTSNPN, CDR2 SVGIG (reference sequence). The CDR3 sequence is 11 residues long. CDR3 coding DNA: TGTGCCTGGAGGGGGGGGTCTGAAGCTTTCTTT. Translation: CAWRGGSEAFF.

The V call is TRBV24-1, the J call TRBJ2-3; 7 bases agree with TRBD2. Germline V gives CDR1 KGHDR, CDR2 SFDVKD. V dropped 1 base and J dropped 1; count of bases not matched to a gene: 1. CDR3 length: 15 residues. The CDR3 protein is CATSDFRGGTDTQYF. CDR3 bases: TGTGCCACCAGTGATTTCCGGGGGGGCACAGATACGCAGTATTTT.

J is TRBJ2-1 and V is TRBV7-2; possibly TRBD2 for D (5 bases). The CDR3 length is 13 residues. Trimming cost V 0 bases and J 6 bases, with 6 bases left between them. Looked up from germline, CDR1 is SGHTA and CDR2 is FQGNSA. DNA of the CDR3: TGTGCCAGCAGCTTAGCCCGGGGCAATGAGCAGTTCTTC. Translating it yields CASSLARGNEQFF.

The chain couples TRBV5-1 to TRBJ2-5, with D possibly TRBD2 on 6 matching bases. Trimming took 5 bases from V and 4 from J, leaving 18 bases between them. This CDR3 spans 15 amino acids. CDR1 is SGHRS and CDR2 is YFSETQ in the germline V gene. DNA of the CDR3: TGCGCCAGCAGGGGGGGACCAAACGCTGGAGAGACCCAGTACTTC. Encoded protein: CASRGGPNAGETQYF.

This clone was observed once. The chain is built from TRBV18 and TRBJ2-7, with 8 bases matching TRBD1. Germline trimming cut 3 bases from V and 2 bases from J; bases unmatched to any gene: 6. The CDR3 has 15 residues. The germline CDR1 and CDR2 sequences are KGHSH and LQKENI. CDR3 in amino acids: CASSPLRDRPYEQYF. DNA for the CDR3: TGTGCCAGCTCACCCCTTCGGGACAGGCCCTACGAGCAGTACTTC. The whole variable domain, filled in from reference TRBV18 and TRBJ2-7, reads NAGVMQNPRHLVRRRGQEARLRCSPMKGHSHVYWYRQLPEEGLKFMVYLQKENIIDESGMPKERFSAEFPKEGPSILRIQQVVRGDSAAYFCASSPLRDRPYEQYFGPGTRLTVT.

The CDR3 DNA reads as TGCGCCAGCAGCCCCGCCGGCGCGGGGGGGTACAATGAGCAGTTCTTC. This codes for CASSPAGAGGYNEQFF. V usage is TRBV5-1 and J usage is TRBJ2-1; 9 bases agree with TRBD2. This CDR3 spans 16 amino acids. V trimming: 4 bases; J trimming: 4 bases; junction bases outside the gene matches: 9. Per the germline V gene, CDR1 is SGHRS and CDR2 is YFSETQ. Based on the CDR3 plus reference TRBV5-1 and TRBJ2-1, the full variable domain is KAGVTQTPRYLIKTRGQQVTLSCSPISGHRSVSWYQQTPGQGLQFLFEYFSETQRNKGNFPGRFSGRQFSNSRSEMNVSTLELGDSALYLCASSPAGAGGYNEQFFGPGTRLTVL.

The chain couples TRBV5-1 to TRBJ2-1; D not resolved. The ends were cut back, 0 bases at V and 2 bases at J, with 21 bases in the middle. The CDR3 consists of 19 residues. In germline, CDR1 is SGHRS, CDR2 YFSETQ. The CDR3 region is CASSLDRPGRLLTYNEQFF. The CDR3 DNA sequence: TGCGCCAGCAGCTTGGATCGCCCCGGGCGGCTCCTCACCTACAATGAGCAGTTCTTC.

The rearrangement links TRBV18 to TRBJ1-1; 7 bases fit TRBD1. Trimming at V came to 3 bases and at J to 3 bases, leaving 1 base not matched to a gene. This CDR3 spans 13 amino acids. CDR1 KGHSH and CDR2 LQKENI come from the germline V gene. The CDR3 DNA sequence: TGTGCCAGCTCACCGGGGACAGACACTGAAGCTTTCTTT. Its protein product is CASSPGTDTEAFF. Full variable domain (rest looked up from reference TRBV18 and TRBJ1-1): NAGVMQNPRHLVRRRGQEARLRCSPMKGHSHVYWYRQLPEEGLKFMVYLQKENIIDESGMPKERFSAEFPKEGPSILRIQQVVRGDSAAYFCASSPGTDTEAFFGQGTRLTVV.

This clone was picked up a small number of times. The rearrangement uses TRBV4-1 and TRBJ2-5; weak D call: TRBD1 (6 bases). The CDR3 has 15 amino acids. Deletions cut 4 bases from V and 2 bases from J, with 14 bases between. CDR1 and CDR2 from the germline V gene are MGHRA and YSYEKL. For the CDR3, the DNA is TGCGCCAGCAGCCTCACCCTACAGGGTCAAGAGACCCAGTACTTC. The encoded protein is CASSLTLQGQETQYF.

J is TRBJ1-2 and V is TRBV9, with D unclear. Germline values: CDR1 SGDLS, CDR2 YYNGEE. Trimming shortened V by 2 bases and J by 3 bases, and 8 bases separated the two germline ends. CDR3 size: 13 residues. CDR3 loop: CASSVDGDYGYTF. The CDR3, as DNA: TGTGCCAGCAGCGTGGACGGAGACTATGGCTACACCTTC.

This clone was observed once. The chain recombines TRBV10-1 with TRBJ1-2, with TRBD1 identical over 7 bases. CDR3 length: 13 residues. Trimming cost V 9 bases and J 5 bases; bases outside gene matches: 9. Germline loops: CDR1 WNHNN, CDR2 SYGVQD (reference sequence). The CDR3 DNA is TGCGCCAGACCCGACAGGGAAGAGTATGGCTACACCTTC. It specifies CARPDREEYGYTF.

J is TRBJ2-7 and V is TRBV6-5; TRBD1 matches 7 bases. V shed 4 bases, J shed 3 bases, and the junction held 6 bases outside the gene matches. Per germline, CDR1 MNHEY and CDR2 SVGAGI. The CDR3 runs to 14 residues. The CDR3 protein is CASSSRWDSYEQYF. CDR3 nucleotides: TGTGCCAGCAGTTCCCGGTGGGACAGCTACGAGCAGTACTTC.